The rows below give T cell receptor beta chains drawn from one sample of a study of T cell changes during pregnancy in multiple sclerosis. Sequencing was performed with immunoSEQ multiplex PCR; in TCRdb, only in-frame clones are kept and a portion is missing. Of 85,000 to 130,000 clones in the sample, about 92% were seen once. This specimen was peripheral blood, taken in the second trimester of pregnancy. These receptors came from a female donor with multiple sclerosis, enrolled in a pregnancy study. CDR3s include the opening cysteine and the closing phenylalanine or tryptophan. A D gene is named only where the DNA matches it firmly.

TRBD1	TRBJ1-5	TRBV19	TGTGCCAGCGCCCAAGGGACAGGGAATCAGCCCCAGCATTTT	CASAQGTGNQPQHF
-	TRBJ2-5	TRBV7-9	TGTGCCAGCAGCTTAGAGGGACTCCAAGAGACCCAGTACTTC	CASSLEGLQETQYF
TRBD2	TRBJ2-2	TRBV29-1	TGCAGCGCTGGGAGGGGGAACACCGGGGAGCTGTTTTTT	CSAGRGNTGELFF
-	TRBJ1-1	TRBV14	TGTGCCAGCAGCCAAGTCCTCGCCTCCATTACGGGGACTGAAGCTTTCTTT	CASSQVLASITGTEAFF
-	TRBJ2-7	TRBV27	TGTGCCAGCAGTTATCGGCAGGGCCCCTACGAGCAGTACTTC	CASSYRQGPYEQYF
TRBD2	TRBJ2-4	TRBV7-8	TGTGCCAGCAGCCCGGGGGGTCCGATGTCCATTCAGTACTTC	CASSPGGPMSIQYF
-	TRBJ1-1	TRBV5-4	TGTGCCAGCAGCTTGAAAGCAGGTCCCCCAATGAACACTGAAGCTTTCTTT	CASSLKAGPPMNTEAFF
TRBD2	TRBJ2-1	TRBV9	TGTGCCAGCAGCGTAGAGGTAGCGGGAGGGGTAGGTGAGCAGTTCTTC	CASSVEVAGGVGEQFF
TRBD1	TRBJ2-2	TRBV28	TGTGCCAGCAAGGACAGGGTCGTTATCACCGGGGAGCTGTTTTTT	CASKDRVVITGELFF
-	TRBJ2-3	TRBV4-2	TGTGCCAGCAGCCAATTGACGGGGGATGAAGATACGCAGTATTTT	CASSQLTGDEDTQYF
TRBD1	TRBJ2-2	TRBV6-5	TGTGCCAGCAGGGACCTGGGACAGCTTATCGGGGAGCTGTTTTTT	CASRDLGQLIGELFF